The sequence of this TCR beta chain was determined in a study of blood T cell repertoires in COVID-19. Study at large: T cells, B-cell-depleted T cells, or PBMCs supplied cDNA or gDNA.

Method: immunoSEQ multiplex PCR; TCRdb's copy keeps in-frame clones and lacks some. The table includes around 26,000 clones, roughly 89% detected once. Germline loops: CDR1 MNHNY, CDR2 SVGAGI (reference sequence). This CDR3 is built from 16 residues. The V and J ends lost 4 bases and 0 bases respectively, with 12 bases between them. The receptor was isolated from a human donor with active COVID-19. The donor label of this sample is uncertain. The sequenced material came from peripheral blood. The chain has TRBV6-6 and TRBJ2-2; the D gene is possibly TRBD1 (6 bases). In DNA form, the CDR3 reads TGTGCCAGCAGTTCTCGACAGGTCGCGAACACCGGGGAGCTGTTTTTT. As protein: CASSSRQVANTGELFF.